The T cell receptor (beta chain) under discussion was sequenced for a study of T cells in Graves' hyperthyroidism and ophthalmopathy. Study details: The blood sample was taken at first diagnosis, before treatment began.

The J segment lost 3 bases and the V segment lost 5 bases, leaving 8 bases of the junction unmatched. The CDR3 is made up of 16 amino acids. CDR1 is SEHNR, CDR2 FQNEAQ, per germline (reference sequence). TCR beta CDR3 sequences were amplified from RNA transcripts. The TCR CDR3 was amplified in a first-round RT-PCR using the HTBI primer set. TCRdb analysed the multiplex PCR reads with MiXCR anew, one entry per CDR3 protein. Among under 300,000 distinct CDR3 sequences listed, approximately 15% were seen once. Study observations and caveats: Stable hyperthyroidism was told apart from ophthalmopathy by a model built on 13 V-J features. Clonotypes that were expanded in thyroid above 0.001 mostly appeared in blood too. Ophthalmopathy was identified by the model a median around 6 months ahead of onset.

This clonotype has at least ten counts. What it recognizes is unknown. The chain links TRBV7-9 to TRBJ2-7; 12 nucleotides match TRBD2. The sequenced material came from blood. The receptor's source is a woman aged 40 to 55 with Graves' hyperthyroidism. CDR3 sequence: CASSPRLAGAYYEQYF. The DNA of the CDR3 is TGTGCCAGCAGCCCACGACTAGCGGGAGCTTACTACGAGCAGTACTTC. Drawing the rest from reference TRBV7-9 and TRBJ2-7, the complete variable domain is DTGVSQNPRHKITKRGQNVTFRCDPISEHNRLYWYRQTLGQGPEFLTYFQNEAQLEKSRLLSDRFSAERPKGSFSTLEIQRTEQGDSAMYLCASSPRLAGAYYEQYFGPGTRLTVT.